What follows are 15 T cell receptor beta chains derived from one specimen sequenced in a study of pediatric ulcerative colitis. Generated by immunoSEQ multiplex PCR, the TCRdb table keeps only in-frame clones and is missing some. Of tens of thousands of clones detected, 86% appear once; the ten largest clones hold about 3.5%. Material: blood. These receptors came from a boy between 10 and 17 years old with severe ulcerative colitis.

The chain carries TRBV10-3 and TRBJ2-3; 9 bases match TRBD2. CDR3 length equals 15 residues. The V segment lost 7 bases and the J segment 5 bases; nucleotides outside the gene matches: 10. Germline CDR1 and CDR2: ENHRY and SYGVKD. CDR3 loop: CAIKTSGGELDTQYF. Here the CDR3 DNA reads TGTGCCATCAAGACTAGCGGAGGGGAGTTAGATACGCAGTATTTT.

This sequence joins TRBV15 and TRBJ2-5; perhaps D is TRBD1 or TRBD2 (5 bases each). There are 13 residues in the CDR3. The ends were cut back, 1 base at V and 6 bases at J, with 9 bases in the middle. CDR1 LNHNV and CDR2 YYDKDF come from the germline V gene (reference sequence). The CDR3, as DNA: TGTGCCACCAGCAGAGTGACGGGACAGACCCAGTACTTC. Encoded protein: CATSRVTGQTQYF.

V gene TRBV2 combines with J gene TRBJ1-2; TRBD1 matches at 9 bases. V gave up 4 bases and J gave up 8 bases; unmatched junction bases: 5. The CDR3 runs 13 residues. CDR1 SNHLY and CDR2 FYNNEI come from the germline V gene. For the CDR3, the DNA is TGTGCCAGCAGTGTACAGGGGGCCGGGGGCTACACCTTC. As protein: CASSVQGAGGYTF.

The V and J genes are TRBV5-1 and TRBJ2-1; TRBD1 is a possible D gene (6 bases). V was cut by 0 bases and J by 10 bases, with 17 bases left in between. This CDR3 region has 15 residues. CDR1 is SGHRS, CDR2 YFSETQ, per germline. The CDR3 loop is CASSLVSGELEEQFF. The CDR3 DNA reads as TGCGCCAGCAGCTTGGTGTCAGGGGAGCTCGAGGAGCAGTTCTTC.

This chain links TRBV7-3 with TRBJ2-5, with TRBD2 matching 10 bases. Germline lookup yields CDR1 SGHTA and CDR2 FQGTGA. CDR3 length: 16 amino acids. V lost 5 bases, J lost 5 bases, and 11 bases stayed unmatched. CDR3 protein: CASSPGLASYMETQYF. The CDR3 DNA follows: TGTGCCAGCAGCCCGGGACTAGCGAGTTATATGGAGACCCAGTACTTC.

The CDR3 loop reads CASSAMGQNTDTQYF. The CDR3 nucleotides read TGTGCCAGCAGCGCGATGGGACAAAACACAGATACGCAGTATTTT. This chain joins TRBV7-2 and TRBJ2-3; maybe TRBD1 (6 bases). This CDR3 has 15 residues. The V gene's germline CDR1 is SGHTA and CDR2 FQGNSA. The V gene lost 5 bases and the J gene lost 2 bases, with 14 bases spanning the gap. Complete variable domain (other parts from reference TRBV7-2 and TRBJ2-3): GAGVSQSPSNKVTEKGKDVELRCDPISGHTALYWYRQSLGQGLEFLIYFQGNSAPDKSGLPSDRFSAERTGGSVSTLTIQRTQQEDSAVYLCASSAMGQNTDTQYFGPGTRLTVL.

V gene TRBV4-1 combines with J gene TRBJ2-4; D unresolved. Trimming took off 2 bases at V and 0 bases at J, with 14 bases between the two ends. In germline, CDR1 is MGHRA, CDR2 YSYEKL. This CDR3 region has 17 residues. The CDR3 DNA follows: TGCGCCAGCAGCCAAAACACGGACGGATTAGCCAAAAACATTCAGTACTTC. Amino acids: CASSQNTDGLAKNIQYF.

J is TRBJ2-7 and V is TRBV19, with 7 nucleotides matching TRBD1. This CDR3 has 17 residues. CDR1 and CDR2 (germline): LNHDA, SQIVND (reference sequence). J gave up 4 bases and V 8 bases, and 20 bases lay outside the gene matches. CDR3 protein: CASSAPLRGTALYEQYF. The CDR3 DNA reads TGTGCCAGTTCCGCCCCCCTTAGGGGGACAGCCTTGTACGAGCAGTACTTC.

The V gene is TRBV19, the J gene TRBJ2-3; the match to TRBD1 covers 8 bases. The germline gives CDR1 LNHDA, CDR2 SQIVND (reference sequence). CDR3 length: 14 amino acids. V lost 4 bases and J lost 3; bases outside the gene matches: 3. CDR3 DNA: TGTGCCAGTAGTAAGGACAGGGAAACAGATACGCAGTATTTT. Encoded protein: CASSKDRETDTQYF.

This sequence joins TRBV6-5 and TRBJ2-3, with D perhaps matching TRBD1 (6 bases). Germline loops: CDR1 MNHEY, CDR2 SVGAGI. V was shortened by 5 bases and J by 9 bases, with 9 bases between the two germline ends. The CDR3 has 11 amino acids. In nucleotides, the CDR3 is TGTGCCAGCAGTGGACAGACCACGCAGTATTTT. Protein: CASSGQTTQYF.

The rearrangement links TRBV29-1 to TRBJ2-2; D is unclear. Per the germline V gene, CDR1 is SQVTM and CDR2 is ANQGSEA. Trimming stripped 5 bases from V and 1 base from J, with 2 bases between. CDR3 length: 11 amino acids. The CDR3 bases are TGCAGCGTTCGGAACACCGGGGAGCTGTTTTTT. This sequence encodes CSVRNTGELFF.

V and J are TRBV5-4 and TRBJ2-5; no firm D call. V was trimmed by 0 bases and J by 3 bases, leaving 9 bases between them. Germline V gives CDR1 SGHNT, CDR2 YYREEE (reference sequence). The CDR3 length is 14 residues. As DNA, the CDR3 is TGTGCCAGCAGCTTGGAGCCGGCTGAAGAGACCCAGTACTTC. The encoded protein is CASSLEPAEETQYF.

This sequence joins TRBV27 and TRBJ2-7; D not resolved. Germline CDR1 MNHEY, CDR2 SMNVEV (reference sequence). The CDR3 length is 13 residues. V was clipped by 4 bases and J by 1 base, with 8 bases between them. The CDR3 DNA follows: TGTGCCAGCAGTTGGCGCTCTTCCTACGAGCAGTACTTC. Residues: CASSWRSSYEQYF.

The chain joins TRBV5-1 to TRBJ2-7; 9 positions match TRBD1. Germline V gene sequence: CDR1 SGHRS, CDR2 YFSETQ. The CDR3 loop spans 15 amino acids. J was trimmed by 4 bases and V by 0 bases; bases with no gene match: 5. The CDR3 protein is CASSLGGTGLYEQYF. The CDR3 bases are TGCGCCAGCAGCTTGGGCGGGACAGGGTTATACGAGCAGTACTTC.

V gene TRBV4-1 combines with J gene TRBJ2-5; the match to TRBD1 covers 9 bases. V shed 3 bases and J 9 bases; nucleotides not matched to a gene: 8. CDR3 length: 14 residues. The V gene's germline CDR1 is MGHRA and CDR2 YSYEKL. The DNA of the CDR3 is TGCGCCAGCAGCCACGGACAGGGGAATCAGGCCCAGTACTTC. Translated: CASSHGQGNQAQYF.